This TCR beta chain was identified during a study of early T cells in non-severe SARS-CoV-2 infection. In the case of this clonotype: One junction end disagrees with the germline gene, perhaps due to a read error.

The CDR3 spans 12 residues. Germline V gives CDR1 MDHEN, CDR2 SYDVKM. Each CDR3 protein is one row after TCRdb ran MiXCR on the 5' RACE reads. The table lists 70,000 to 85,000 distinct CDR3 sequences, 9% to 15% of them singletons, with 5% to 8% in the top ten. The clonotype comes from an adult who was a healthcare worker with PCR-confirmed SARS-CoV-2 infection or an uninfected control (not recorded which). The rearrangement links TRBV28 to TRBJ2-7; possible D gene TRBD1, 5 bases. The material sequenced was whole blood. Here the CDR3 reads CVSSSTVEEQYF. DNA of the CDR3: TGTGTCAGCAGTTCGACAGTGGAGGAGCAGTACTTC.